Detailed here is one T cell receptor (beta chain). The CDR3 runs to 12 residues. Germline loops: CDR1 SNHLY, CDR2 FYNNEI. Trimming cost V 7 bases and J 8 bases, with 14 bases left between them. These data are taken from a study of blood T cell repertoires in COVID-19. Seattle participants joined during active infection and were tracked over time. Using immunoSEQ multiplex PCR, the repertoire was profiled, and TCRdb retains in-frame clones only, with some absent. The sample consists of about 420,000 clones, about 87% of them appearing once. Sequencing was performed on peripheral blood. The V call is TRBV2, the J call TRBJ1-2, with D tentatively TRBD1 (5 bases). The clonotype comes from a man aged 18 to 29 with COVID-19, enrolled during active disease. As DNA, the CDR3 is TGTGCCAGCACAGGACAAAAGGAAGGCTACACCTTC. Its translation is CASTGQKEGYTF.